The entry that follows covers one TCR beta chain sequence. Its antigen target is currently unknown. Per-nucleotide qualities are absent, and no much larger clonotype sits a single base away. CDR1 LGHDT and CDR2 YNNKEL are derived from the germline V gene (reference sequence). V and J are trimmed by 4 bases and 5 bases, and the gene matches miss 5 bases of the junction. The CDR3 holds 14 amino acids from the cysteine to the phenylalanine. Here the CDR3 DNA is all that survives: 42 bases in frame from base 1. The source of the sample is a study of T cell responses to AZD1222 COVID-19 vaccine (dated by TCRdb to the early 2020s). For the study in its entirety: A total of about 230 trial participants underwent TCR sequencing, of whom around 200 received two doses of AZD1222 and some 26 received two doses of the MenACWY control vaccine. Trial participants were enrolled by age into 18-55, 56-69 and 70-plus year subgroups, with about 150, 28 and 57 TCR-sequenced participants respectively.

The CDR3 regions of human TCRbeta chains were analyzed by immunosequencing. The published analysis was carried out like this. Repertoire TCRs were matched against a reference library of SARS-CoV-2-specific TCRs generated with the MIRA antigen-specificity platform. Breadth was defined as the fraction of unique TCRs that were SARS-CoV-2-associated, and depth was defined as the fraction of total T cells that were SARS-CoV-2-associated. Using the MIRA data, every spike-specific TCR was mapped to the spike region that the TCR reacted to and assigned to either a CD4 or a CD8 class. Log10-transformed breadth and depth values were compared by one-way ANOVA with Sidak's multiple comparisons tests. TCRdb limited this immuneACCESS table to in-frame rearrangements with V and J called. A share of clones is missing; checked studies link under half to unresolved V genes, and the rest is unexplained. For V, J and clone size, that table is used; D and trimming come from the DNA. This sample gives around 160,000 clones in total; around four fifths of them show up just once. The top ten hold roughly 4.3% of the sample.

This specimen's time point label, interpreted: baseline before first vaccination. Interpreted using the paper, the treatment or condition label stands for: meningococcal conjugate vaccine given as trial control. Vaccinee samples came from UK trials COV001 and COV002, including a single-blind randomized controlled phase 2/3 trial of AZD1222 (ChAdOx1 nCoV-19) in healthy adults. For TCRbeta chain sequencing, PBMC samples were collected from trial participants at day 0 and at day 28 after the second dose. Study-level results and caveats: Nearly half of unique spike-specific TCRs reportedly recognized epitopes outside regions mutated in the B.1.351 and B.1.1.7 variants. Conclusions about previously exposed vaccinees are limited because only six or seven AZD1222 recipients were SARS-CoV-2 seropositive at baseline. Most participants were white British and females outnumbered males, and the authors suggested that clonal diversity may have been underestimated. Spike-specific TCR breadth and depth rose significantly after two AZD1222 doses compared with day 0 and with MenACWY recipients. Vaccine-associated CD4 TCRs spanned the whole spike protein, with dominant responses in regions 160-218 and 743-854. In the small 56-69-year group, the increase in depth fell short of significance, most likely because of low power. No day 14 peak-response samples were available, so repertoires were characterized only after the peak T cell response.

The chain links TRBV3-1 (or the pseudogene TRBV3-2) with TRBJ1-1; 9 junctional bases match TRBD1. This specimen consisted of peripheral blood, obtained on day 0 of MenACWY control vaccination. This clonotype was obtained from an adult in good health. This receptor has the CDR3 CASSRTGGVTEAFF. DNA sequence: TGTGCCAGCAGCCGAACAGGGGGCGTTACTGAAGCTTTCTTT.